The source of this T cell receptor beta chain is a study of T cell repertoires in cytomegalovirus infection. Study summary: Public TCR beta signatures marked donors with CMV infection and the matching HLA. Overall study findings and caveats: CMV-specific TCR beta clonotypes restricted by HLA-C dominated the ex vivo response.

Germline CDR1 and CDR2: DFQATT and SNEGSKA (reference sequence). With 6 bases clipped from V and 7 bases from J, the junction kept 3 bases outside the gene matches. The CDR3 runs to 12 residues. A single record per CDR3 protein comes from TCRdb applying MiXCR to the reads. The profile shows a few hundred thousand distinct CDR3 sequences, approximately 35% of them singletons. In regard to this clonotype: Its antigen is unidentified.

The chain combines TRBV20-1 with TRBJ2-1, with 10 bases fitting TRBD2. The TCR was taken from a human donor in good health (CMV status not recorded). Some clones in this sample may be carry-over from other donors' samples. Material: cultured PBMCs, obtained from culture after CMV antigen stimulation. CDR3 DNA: TGCAGTGCCGATAGCGGGAGGAATGAGCAGTTCTTC. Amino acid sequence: CSADSGRNEQFF.